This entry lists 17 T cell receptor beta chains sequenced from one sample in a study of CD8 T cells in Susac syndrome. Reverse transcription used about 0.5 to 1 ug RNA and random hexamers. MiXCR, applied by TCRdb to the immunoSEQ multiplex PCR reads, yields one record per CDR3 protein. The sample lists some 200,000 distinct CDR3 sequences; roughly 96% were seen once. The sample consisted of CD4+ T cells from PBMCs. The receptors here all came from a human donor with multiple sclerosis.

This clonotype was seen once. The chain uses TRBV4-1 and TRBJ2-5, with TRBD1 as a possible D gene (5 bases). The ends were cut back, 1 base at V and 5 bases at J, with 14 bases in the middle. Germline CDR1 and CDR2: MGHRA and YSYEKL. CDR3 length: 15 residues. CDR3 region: CASSQVFQPGETQYF. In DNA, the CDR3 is TGCGCCAGCAGCCAAGTTTTCCAGCCAGGGGAGACCCAGTACTTC.

CDR3 region: CSAGNQRSGTDTQYF. The DNA for the CDR3 is TGCAGTGCGGGTAATCAGCGGAGCGGCACAGATACGCAGTATTTT. V gene TRBV20-1 combines with J gene TRBJ2-3; tentatively, D is TRBD2 (5 bases). This CDR3 has 15 amino acids. Germline V lookup: CDR1 DFQATT, CDR2 SNEGSKA (reference sequence). Trimming cost V 6 bases and J 1 base, with 17 bases left between them.

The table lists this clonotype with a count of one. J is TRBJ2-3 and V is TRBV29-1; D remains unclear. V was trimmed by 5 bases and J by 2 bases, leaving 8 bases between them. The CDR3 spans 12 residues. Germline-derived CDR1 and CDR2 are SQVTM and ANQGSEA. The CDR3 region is CSVFGSTDTQYF. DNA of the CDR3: TGCAGCGTTTTCGGGTCCACAGATACGCAGTATTTT.

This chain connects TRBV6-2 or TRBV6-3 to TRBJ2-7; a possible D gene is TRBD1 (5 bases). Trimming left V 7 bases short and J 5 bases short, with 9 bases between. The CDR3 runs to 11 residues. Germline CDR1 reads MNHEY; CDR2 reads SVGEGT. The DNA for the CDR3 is TGTGCCAGCACCAGGGCTGACGAGCAGTACTTC. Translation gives CASTRADEQYF.

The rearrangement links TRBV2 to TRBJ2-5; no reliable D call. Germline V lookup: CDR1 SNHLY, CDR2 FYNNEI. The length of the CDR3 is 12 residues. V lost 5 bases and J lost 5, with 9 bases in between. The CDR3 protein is CASSSRKETQYF. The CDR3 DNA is TGTGCCAGCAGTTCTAGAAAGGAGACCCAGTACTTC.

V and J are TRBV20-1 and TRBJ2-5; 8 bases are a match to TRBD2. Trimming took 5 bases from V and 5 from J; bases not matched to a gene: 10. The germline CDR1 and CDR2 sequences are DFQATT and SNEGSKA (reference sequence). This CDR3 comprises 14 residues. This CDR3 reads CSASSGLVKETQYF. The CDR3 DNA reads TGCAGTGCTTCCTCGGGACTAGTAAAGGAGACCCAGTACTTC.

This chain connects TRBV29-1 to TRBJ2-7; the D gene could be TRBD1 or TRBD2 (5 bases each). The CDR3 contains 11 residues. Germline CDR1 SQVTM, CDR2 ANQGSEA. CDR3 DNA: TGCATGGCAGGGACCTCCTACGAGCAGTACTTC. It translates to CMAGTSYEQYF.

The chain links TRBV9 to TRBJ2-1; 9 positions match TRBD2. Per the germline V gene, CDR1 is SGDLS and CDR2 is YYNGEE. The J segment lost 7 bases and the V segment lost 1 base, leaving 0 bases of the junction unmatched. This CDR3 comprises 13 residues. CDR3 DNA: TGTGCCAGCAGCGTAAGCGGGGGGAATGAGCAGTTCTTC. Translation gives CASSVSGGNEQFF.

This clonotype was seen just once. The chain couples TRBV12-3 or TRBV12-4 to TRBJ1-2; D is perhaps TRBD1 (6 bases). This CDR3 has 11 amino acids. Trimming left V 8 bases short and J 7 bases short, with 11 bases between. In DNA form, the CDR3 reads TGTGCCAGCGTACAGGGAAGTGGCTACACCTTC. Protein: CASVQGSGYTF.

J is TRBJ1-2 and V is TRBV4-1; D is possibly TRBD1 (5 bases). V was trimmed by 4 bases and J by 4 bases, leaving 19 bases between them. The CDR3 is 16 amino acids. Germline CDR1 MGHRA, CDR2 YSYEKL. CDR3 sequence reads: CASSLPTPIGAYGYTF. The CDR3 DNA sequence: TGCGCCAGCAGCCTGCCGACCCCGATAGGGGCCTATGGCTACACCTTC.

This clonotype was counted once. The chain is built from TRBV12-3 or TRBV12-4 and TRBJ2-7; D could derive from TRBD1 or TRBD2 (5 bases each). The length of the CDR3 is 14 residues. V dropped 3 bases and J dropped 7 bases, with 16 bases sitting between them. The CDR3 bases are TGTGCCAGCAGTTTCCCCGGGACGGCTGGTGAGCAGTACTTC. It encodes CASSFPGTAGEQYF.

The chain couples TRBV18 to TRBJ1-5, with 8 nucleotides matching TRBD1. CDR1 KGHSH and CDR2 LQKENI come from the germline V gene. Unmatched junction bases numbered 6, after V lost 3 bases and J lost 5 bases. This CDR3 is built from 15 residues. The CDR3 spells CASSPGPGGDQPQHF. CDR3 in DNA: TGTGCCAGCTCACCGGGGCCAGGGGGCGATCAGCCCCAGCATTTT.

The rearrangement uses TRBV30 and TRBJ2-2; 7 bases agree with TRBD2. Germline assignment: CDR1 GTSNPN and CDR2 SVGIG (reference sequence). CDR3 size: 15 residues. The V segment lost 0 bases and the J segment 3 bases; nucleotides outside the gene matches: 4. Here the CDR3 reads CAWSVGRADTGELFF. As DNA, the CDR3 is TGTGCCTGGAGTGTAGGGAGGGCAGACACCGGGGAGCTGTTTTTT.

CDR3 DNA: TGTGCCAGCAGCCAGGACTCGTCCTACAATGAGCAGTTCTTC. It translates to CASSQDSSYNEQFF. The chain recombines TRBV4-2 with TRBJ2-1, with D perhaps matching TRBD2 (5 bases). V was clipped by 3 bases and J by 1 base, with 7 bases between them. The CDR3 contains 14 residues. Germline V lookup: CDR1 LGHNA, CDR2 YNFKEQ.

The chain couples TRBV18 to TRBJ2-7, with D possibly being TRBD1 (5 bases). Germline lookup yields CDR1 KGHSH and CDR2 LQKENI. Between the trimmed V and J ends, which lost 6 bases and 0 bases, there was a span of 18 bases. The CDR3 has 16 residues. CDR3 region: CASSPNLQASSYEQYF. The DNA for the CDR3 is TGTGCCAGCTCCCCAAATCTACAGGCGAGCTCCTACGAGCAGTACTTC.

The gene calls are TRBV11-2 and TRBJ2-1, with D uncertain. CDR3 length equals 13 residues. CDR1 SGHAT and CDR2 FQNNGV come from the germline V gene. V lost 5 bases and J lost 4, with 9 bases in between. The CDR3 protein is CASSPDIYNEQFF. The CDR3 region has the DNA TGTGCCAGCAGCCCAGACATATACAATGAGCAGTTCTTC.

CDR3 loop: CASGVDRGNYGYTF. The CDR3 DNA reads TGTGCCAGCGGTGTCGATCGTGGGAACTATGGCTACACCTTC. The V call is TRBV27, the J call TRBJ1-2; D ambiguous. V lost 8 bases and J 2 bases, leaving 15 bases between the germline ends. The CDR3 is made up of 14 amino acids. Germline V lookup: CDR1 MNHEY, CDR2 SMNVEV (reference sequence).